The 30 T cell receptor beta chains listed next were all sequenced from one sample in a study of cytomegalovirus exposure and HLA in healthy donors. The PCR had 60 Vbeta and 13 Jbeta primers. TCRdb's table, derived via immunoSEQ multiplex PCR, lists solely in-frame clones and lacks some. The data show 150,000 to 200,000 clones, with about 78% seen just once and around 2.2% held by the top ten. Sequences were obtained from PBMCs. The receptor set was obtained from a man aged 60 to 69 in good health and CMV-seronegative.

The chain couples TRBV9 to TRBJ1-3; D unresolved. This CDR3 has 18 residues. With 1 base removed from V and 2 bases from J, the gap between germline ends came to 19 bases. Germline CDR1 and CDR2: SGDLS and YYNGEE. The CDR3 region is CASSVFGSGVSTGNTIYF. CDR3 nucleotide sequence: TGTGCCAGCAGCGTATTTGGGTCCGGGGTTAGCACTGGAAACACCATATATTTT.

Here the CDR3 DNA reads TGTGCCAGTAGTGCTGGGACAGGGCGCGGCTACACCTTC. This encodes CASSAGTGRGYTF. This rearrangement joins TRBV19 to TRBJ1-2; the match to TRBD1 covers 9 bases. This CDR3 is built from 13 residues. Germline V gene lookup returns CDR1 LNHDA and CDR2 SQIVND (reference sequence). The V gene end was trimmed by 5 bases and the J gene end by 8 bases; junction bases not matched to a gene: 6.

This chain joins TRBV6-5 and TRBJ2-7, with 10 nucleotides matching TRBD1. V lost 0 bases to trimming and J lost 6 bases; unmatched junction nucleotides: 8. There are 16 residues in the CDR3. Germline assignment: CDR1 MNHEY and CDR2 SVGAGI. For the CDR3, the DNA is TGTGCCAGCAGTTACTCGGCCGGGACAGGGGTGCCCGAGCAGTACTTC. It translates to CASSYSAGTGVPEQYF.

The V call is TRBV7-2, the J call TRBJ2-3; D gene ambiguous. The CDR3 sequence is 16 residues long. Trimming left V 1 base short and J 3 bases short, with 14 bases between. CDR1 and CDR2 (germline): SGHTA, FQGNSA. As DNA, the CDR3 is TGTGCCAGCAGCTTAGTCGGGTCCGTATCGACAGATACGCAGTATTTT. Translated: CASSLVGSVSTDTQYF.

The chain has TRBV10-1 and TRBJ2-5; 12 nucleotides align to TRBD2. Unmatched junction bases numbered 18, after V lost 8 bases and J lost 5 bases. Germline V lookup: CDR1 WNHNN, CDR2 SYGVQD (reference sequence). This CDR3 is built from 18 residues. The CDR3 sequence is CASATLSSGRARFETQYF. CDR3 bases: TGCGCCAGCGCGACCCTGTCTAGCGGGAGGGCTCGGTTCGAGACCCAGTACTTC.

CDR3 nucleotide sequence: TGCGCCAGCAGCTTGAATCAAAACACCATATATTTT. As protein: CASSLNQNTIYF. The chain employs TRBV5-1 and TRBJ1-3, with D uncertain. The germline V gene encodes CDR1 SGHRS and CDR2 YFSETQ. V shed 1 base and J shed 6 bases, with 5 bases lying between them. This CDR3 has 12 residues.

This clone was seen a handful of times. The chain joins TRBV5-4 to TRBJ2-1; TRBD2 matches 12 bases. Trimming at V came to 4 bases and at J to 2 bases, leaving 7 bases not matched to a gene. The CDR3 spans 17 residues. Germline CDR1 SGHNT, CDR2 YYREEE (reference sequence). The CDR3 loop reads CASSPRTSGVTYNEQFF. CDR3 nucleotide sequence: TGTGCCAGCAGCCCAAGGACTAGCGGGGTGACCTACAATGAGCAGTTCTTC.

J is TRBJ1-1 and V is TRBV29-1; D might be TRBD1 (6 bases). Germline CDR1 is SQVTM and CDR2 is ANQGSEA. The CDR3 extends over 11 amino acids. V was cut by 3 bases and J by 7 bases, with 9 bases left in between. In DNA form, the CDR3 reads TGCAGCGTTGAGAGGACAGTTGAAGCTTTCTTT. Protein product: CSVERTVEAFF. Looking up the rest from reference TRBV29-1 and TRBJ1-1 gives the full variable domain: SAVISQKPSRDICQRGTSLTIQCQVDSQVTMMFWYRQQPGQSLTLIATANQGSEATYESGFVIDKFPISRPNLTFSTLTVSNMSPEDSSIYLCSVERTVEAFFGQGTRLTVV.

The chain is built from TRBV6-4 and TRBJ1-1, with 7 nucleotides matching TRBD1. The V gene end was trimmed by 6 bases and the J gene end by 6 bases; junction bases not matched to a gene: 7. CDR1 MRHNA and CDR2 SNTAGT come from the germline V gene. The CDR3 runs to 13 residues. This CDR3 is CASSRGELAEAFF. The CDR3 coding sequence is TGTGCCAGCAGCAGGGGGGAGTTGGCTGAAGCTTTCTTT.

The chain is built from TRBV9 and TRBJ2-2; 9 nucleotides align to TRBD1. Germline CDR1 SGDLS, CDR2 YYNGEE. With 4 bases clipped from V and 5 bases from J, the junction kept 6 bases outside the gene matches. This CDR3 comprises 15 residues. The CDR3 reads CASSWDRDGTGELFF. In nucleotides, the CDR3 is TGTGCCAGCAGCTGGGACAGGGATGGAACCGGGGAGCTGTTTTTT.

V usage is TRBV9 and J usage is TRBJ2-1; D might be TRBD2 (5 bases). CDR3 length equals 14 residues. Germline assignment: CDR1 SGDLS and CDR2 YYNGEE. V lost 6 bases to trimming and J lost 9 bases, with 19 bases between them. CDR3 sequence reads: CASTAVSSSGEQFF. CDR3 DNA: TGTGCCAGCACCGCAGTGAGTAGCAGCGGTGAGCAGTTCTTC.

This clone was seen a single time. J is TRBJ2-7 and V is TRBV5-1; TRBD1 might be the D (5 bases). In germline, CDR1 is SGHRS, CDR2 YFSETQ. V dropped 1 base and J dropped 11 bases, with 16 bases sitting between them. The CDR3 runs to 13 residues. In DNA, the CDR3 is TGCGCCAGCAGCTTGAGCCAGGGTGGAATGGAGTACTTC. This sequence encodes CASSLSQGGMEYF.

V usage is TRBV2 and J usage is TRBJ2-1; 8 bases agree with TRBD1. The CDR3 covers 13 residues. Losses at the gene ends were 4 bases for V and 6 bases for J; bases not matched to a gene: 2. The germline gives CDR1 SNHLY, CDR2 FYNNEI. The CDR3 protein is CASSVDRVNEQFF. DNA of the CDR3: TGTGCCAGCAGTGTGGACAGGGTCAATGAGCAGTTCTTC. The entire variable domain, with the rest obtained from reference TRBV2 and TRBJ2-1, is as follows: EPEVTQTPSHQVTQMGQEVILRCVPISNHLYFYWYRQILGQKVEFLVSFYNNEISEKSEIFDDQFSVERPDGSNFTLKIRSTKLEDSAMYFCASSVDRVNEQFFGPGTRLTVL.

This clone appeared once. This sequence joins TRBV19 and TRBJ2-2; 7 nucleotides line up with TRBD1. CDR3 length: 14 amino acids. Germline V gene data show CDR1 as LNHDA and CDR2 as SQIVND (reference sequence). After removal of 6 bases from V and 2 bases from J, the junction contained 3 bases not matched to a gene. The DNA for the CDR3 is TGTGCCAGTAGCCGGGACAGCAACACCGGGGAGCTGTTTTTT. It is translated as CASSRDSNTGELFF.

This chain links TRBV2 with TRBJ2-7; 8 nucleotides match TRBD2. The germline V gene has CDR1 SNHLY and CDR2 FYNNEI. The CDR3 consists of 15 residues. After removal of 4 bases from V and 0 bases from J, the junction contained 5 bases not matched to a gene. CDR3 loop: CASSGGRSSSYEQYF. In DNA form, the CDR3 reads TGTGCCAGCAGTGGCGGGAGGTCGAGCTCCTACGAGCAGTACTTC.

The chain employs TRBV4-3 and TRBJ2-1; weak D call: TRBD1 (6 bases). CDR3 length equals 15 residues. Germline loops: CDR1 LGHNA, CDR2 YSLEER. V lost 0 bases and J 9 bases, leaving 15 bases between the germline ends. The DNA of the CDR3 is TGCGCCAGCAGCCAAGATCTAAAAGTGACAGGTGAGCAGTTCTTC. Encoded protein: CASSQDLKVTGEQFF.

V usage is TRBV2 and J usage is TRBJ1-4, with a weak D call TRBD1 (5 bases). The CDR3 consists of 18 residues. V lost 4 bases and J lost 0, with 18 bases in between. From germline, CDR1 is SNHLY and CDR2 FYNNEI. CDR3 protein: CASSGGGLRLTTNEKLFF. Here the CDR3 DNA reads TGTGCCAGCAGTGGGGGGGGATTGCGTTTGACAACTAATGAAAAACTGTTTTTT.

The rearrangement joins TRBV5-5 to TRBJ1-2; possibly TRBD1 for D (6 bases). The CDR3 totals 15 residues. CDR1 and CDR2 from the germline V gene are SGHKS and YYEKEE (reference sequence). Trimming shortened V by 0 bases and J by 5 bases, and 14 bases separated the two germline ends. The CDR3 nucleotides are TGTGCCAGCAGCTTGGAGTGGGGGCAGTCATATGGCTACACCTTC. The encoded protein is CASSLEWGQSYGYTF.

The chain employs TRBV5-1 and TRBJ2-7; 10 bases line up with TRBD2. The ends lost 4 bases at V and 7 bases at J; junction bases unmatched: 20. The CDR3 loop spans 18 amino acids. Germline V gene lookup returns CDR1 SGHRS and CDR2 YFSETQ. CDR3 loop: CASSPGGLAGASFYEQYF. In nucleotides, the CDR3 is TGCGCCAGCAGCCCAGGCGGGCTAGCGGGGGCGAGTTTCTATGAGCAGTACTTC.

This chain links TRBV5-1 with TRBJ1-5, with D possibly matching TRBD1 (6 bases). Trimming cost V 4 bases and J 3 bases, with 20 bases left between them. In germline, CDR1 is SGHRS, CDR2 YFSETQ. The length of the CDR3 is 17 residues. In DNA form, the CDR3 reads TGCGCCAGCAGCGATGGAGGACTTTGGACAGACAATCAGCCCCAGCATTTT. Translating it yields CASSDGGLWTDNQPQHF.

The chain joins TRBV5-6 to TRBJ1-4; D is perhaps TRBD1 (5 bases). The CDR3 runs 15 residues. Germline values: CDR1 SGHDT, CDR2 YYEEEE. Trimming shortened V by 0 bases and J by 6 bases, and 12 bases separated the two germline ends. CDR3 amino acids: CASSLAGGDYEKLFF. The CDR3 nucleotides are TGTGCCAGCAGCTTGGCCGGGGGGGACTATGAAAAACTGTTTTTT.

A few counts support this clone. V gene TRBV7-8 combines with J gene TRBJ2-1; weak D call: TRBD2 (6 bases). Between the trimmed V and J ends, which lost 4 bases and 8 bases, there was a span of 12 bases. From germline, CDR1 is SGHVS and CDR2 FQNEAQ. This CDR3 is built from 13 residues. CDR3 sequence reads: CASSSGVGDEQFF. CDR3 bases: TGTGCCAGCAGCTCGGGGGTGGGGGATGAGCAGTTCTTC.

The rearrangement joins TRBV5-6 to TRBJ2-7; possibly TRBD2 for D (5 bases). Trimming pared 0 bases from V and 6 bases from J, leaving 16 bases between. The CDR3 spans 15 residues. Germline CDR1 reads SGHDT; CDR2 reads YYEEEE. In DNA, the CDR3 is TGTGCCAGCAGCTTGGATAGCGCATCTAGCTCCGAGCAGTACTTC. It codes for CASSLDSASSSEQYF.

This sequence joins TRBV23-1 and TRBJ2-7, with a possible D match to TRBD2 (6 bases). TRBV23-1 has ORF status, its function being uncertain. The V end lost 0 bases, the J end lost 3 bases, and 21 bases lay between the germline ends. This CDR3 contains 18 residues. The CDR3 loop is CASSQSISRQGGFYEQYF. CDR3 in DNA: TGCGCCAGCAGTCAATCGATTAGTAGGCAGGGAGGTTTCTACGAGCAGTACTTC.

The chain employs TRBV11-2 and TRBJ2-7; D ambiguous. This CDR3 region has 15 residues. CDR1 and CDR2 from the germline V gene are SGHAT and FQNNGV. V lost 0 bases to trimming and J lost 7 bases, with 16 bases between them. The CDR3 DNA is TGTGCCAGCAGCTTAGATAGGAGCCCCTTGGGTGAGCAGTACTTC. Protein sequence: CASSLDRSPLGEQYF. The full variable domain, in which reference TRBV11-2 and TRBJ2-7 provide the parts outside the CDR3, is EAGVAQSPRYKIIEKRQSVAFWCNPISGHATLYWYQQILGQGPKLLIQFQNNGVVDDSQLPKDRFSAERLKGVDSTLKIQPAKLEDSAVYLCASSLDRSPLGEQYFGPGTRLTVT.

V and J are TRBV29-1 and TRBJ2-1, with D perhaps TRBD1 (6 bases). The CDR3 extends over 17 amino acids. From germline, CDR1 is SQVTM and CDR2 ANQGSEA. Trimming stripped 1 base from V and 1 base from J, with 17 bases between. The CDR3 DNA is TGCAGCGTTGAAGCGGGCGCGACAGGAGGTTCCTACAATGAGCAGTTCTTC. Residues: CSVEAGATGGSYNEQFF.

Only a few counts were recorded for this clone. At one boundary the junction diverges from the germline segment, which might be a read error. This chain uses TRBV6-5 with TRBJ1-2, with TRBD1 identical over 8 bases. This CDR3 is built from 14 residues. The germline gives CDR1 MNHEY, CDR2 SVGAGI. CDR3 nucleotides: TGTGCCAGCAGTTCTTACCAGACAGGGGACGGCTACCCCTTC. As protein: CASSSYQTGDGYPF.

This rearrangement joins TRBV5-8 to TRBJ2-5, with D possibly TRBD1 on 6 matching bases. Germline V lookup: CDR1 SGHTS, CDR2 YDEGEE. The CDR3 has 17 amino acids. The V end lost 4 bases, the J end lost 1 base, and 20 bases lay between the germline ends. CDR3 DNA sequence: TGTGCCAGCAGCCCCGAACGGGGCAGGGGATTCCAAGAGACCCAGTACTTC. This codes for CASSPERGRGFQETQYF.

The V and J genes are TRBV6-1 and TRBJ1-1; 8 bases are shared with TRBD1. Trimming cost V 2 bases and J 7 bases; bases outside gene matches: 3. The V gene's germline CDR1 is MNHNS and CDR2 SASEGT. This CDR3 is built from 13 residues. DNA of the CDR3: TGTGCCAGCAGTGAATCAGACAGGGGTGAAGCTTTCTTT. Translation gives CASSESDRGEAFF.

The V and J genes are TRBV30 and TRBJ1-2; D remains unclear. The ends were cut back, 2 bases at V and 7 bases at J, with 8 bases in the middle. The CDR3 length is 11 residues. CDR1 is GTSNPN and CDR2 is SVGIG in the germline V gene (reference sequence). This chain's CDR3 is CAWSPGSGYTF. The CDR3 DNA reads TGTGCCTGGAGTCCTGGGAGTGGCTACACCTTC.